This T cell receptor (beta chain) appears in the sequencing data of a study of cytomegalovirus exposure and HLA in healthy donors. General study findings and limits: Cytomegalovirus association was assigned to 150 to 200 TCR beta chains. Specificity of three CMV-associated chains for CMV antigens was verified in vitro.

Some clones are missing from TCRdb's copy, which holds only in-frame ones; the method was immunoSEQ multiplex PCR. Among some 74,000 clones listed, 90% to 95% were seen once. Trimming stripped 0 bases from V and 2 bases from J, with 22 bases between. Germline CDR1 and CDR2: SNHLY and FYNNEI. The CDR3 is 19 amino acids. Remarks on this clone: No antigen is known for it.

This chain uses TRBV2 with TRBJ1-2; TRBD1 is a possible D gene (5 bases). The specimen was PBMCs. This TCR was sampled from a woman in her 30s in good health and CMV-seronegative. CDR3 nucleotides: TGTGCCAGCAGTGAAGCAGGCAGGGCCGTCGGCTTGGGAAACTATGGCTACACCTTC. Residues: CASSEAGRAVGLGNYGYTF.